These T cell receptor beta chains were read from a single sample in a study of OX40 agonist ivuxolimab in advanced cancers. The assay was immunoSEQ multiplex PCR, and TCRdb's table has in-frame clones only and misses some. Of just over 50,000 clones listed, roughly 90% are singletons. The sample was CD4+ or CD8+ T cells sorted from blood, taken in a trial of the OX40 agonist ivuxolimab. Receptor source: an adult with an advanced solid tumor such as melanoma, head and neck, liver or kidney cancer. Both conserved end residues are part of each CDR3. Part of the rows lack a size; the others show once, few, many or a class for expanded clones.

cdr3_length v_call clone_size cdr3_aa
14 TRBV18 . CASSPLGGEQPQHF
13 TRBV27 . CASSPSGTGELFF
15 TRBV18 . CASSPPLAVQETQYF
14 TRBV30 . CAWSVTQANTEAFF
11 TRBV20-1 . CSAPGYYGYTF
16 TRBV4-2 . CASSQDPRVGNQPQHF
13 TRBV5-1 . CASSVDYTDTQYF
14 TRBV7-9 once CASSPGQGIYEQYF
16 TRBV7-9 few CASSLRTQLNTGELFF
13 TRBV5-4 . CASSWDFTDTQYF
14 TRBV6-1 . CASTMSQGIYEQYF
19 TRBV7-9 . CASSLARGGGVLTYNEQFF
15 TRBV2 . CASMETSGQSYEQYF